This note documents a single TCR beta chain sequence. Its matching antigen is unknown. Repertoires were generated with immunoSEQ multiplex PCR, while TCRdb's copy carries only in-frame clones and drops some. The data contain about 75,000 clones, more than 70% of them seen just once; the ten biggest clones take up about 9%. This record belongs to a study of T cell responses to AZD1222 COVID-19 vaccine. Study results and limitations: Repertoires were obtained solely post-peak T cell response. Among those given AZD1222, only 6 or 7 were seropositive at baseline. Clonal diversity was possibly underestimated; the donors were predominantly white British and more often female.

Unmatched junction bases numbered 17, after V lost 10 bases and J lost 4 bases. Germline V gene data show CDR1 as KGHSY and CDR2 as FQNENV. This CDR3 is 16 amino acids long. Here the sequenced sample was peripheral blood, taken 28 days after the second dose of the MenACWY control vaccine. The sequence was obtained from an adult who received the MenACWY meningococcal vaccine as a control. The chain links TRBV16 to TRBJ1-1; the match to TRBD1 covers 8 bases. This chain's CDR3 is CATVSGGQGGGTEAFF. CDR3 sequence (DNA): TGTGCCACAGTAAGCGGAGGACAGGGAGGGGGCACTGAAGCTTTCTTT.